The 27 T cell receptor beta chains in this list originate from one sample, sequenced in a study of blood T cell repertoires in COVID-19. TCRdb keeps only in-frame clones here, not all; method: immunoSEQ multiplex PCR. This sample has around 80,000 clones, with around 79% found just once. Sequenced material: peripheral blood. Receptors were obtained from a man aged 50 or older with active or convalescent COVID-19.

This clone was recorded only once. CDR3 bases: TGTGCCAGCTTCCCAAGCGGGGGAACCTACAATGAGCAGTTCTTC. Translated: CASFPSGGTYNEQFF. The chain employs TRBV18 and TRBJ2-1, with 8 bases fitting TRBD2. J gave up 2 bases and V 7 bases, and 7 bases lay outside the gene matches. The CDR3 spans 15 residues. The germline gives CDR1 KGHSH, CDR2 LQKENI.

The genes are TRBV13 and TRBJ1-2, with D uncertain. Germline CDR1 PRHDT, CDR2 FYEKMQ (reference sequence). V was trimmed by 2 bases and J by 7 bases, leaving 8 bases between them. The CDR3 has 12 amino acids. DNA of the CDR3: TGTGCCAGCAGCTTATCAGGTGGTGGCTACACCTTC. Translation gives CASSLSGGGYTF. Based on the CDR3 plus reference TRBV13 and TRBJ1-2, the full variable domain is AAGVIQSPRHLIKEKRETATLKCYPIPRHDTVYWYQQGPGQDPQFLISFYEKMQSDKGSIPDRFSAQQFSDYHSELNMSSLELGDSALYFCASSLSGGGYTFGSGTRLTVV.

The V and J genes are TRBV5-4 and TRBJ1-2; D is perhaps TRBD1 (5 bases). Germline V gives CDR1 SGHNT, CDR2 YYREEE (reference sequence). Deletions cut 0 bases from V and 2 bases from J, with 8 bases between. The CDR3 runs 14 residues. CDR3 loop: CASSLGQGNYGYTF. The CDR3 bases are TGTGCCAGCAGCTTGGGCCAGGGCAACTATGGCTACACCTTC.

This rearrangement joins TRBV6-5 to TRBJ2-2; TRBD1 aligns across 9 bases. The J segment lost 5 bases and the V segment lost 2 bases, leaving 3 bases of the junction unmatched. Germline loops: CDR1 MNHEY, CDR2 SVGAGI. The CDR3 totals 15 residues. The DNA for the CDR3 is TGTGCCAGCAGTTACGAGACAGGGGGAACCGGGGAGCTGTTTTTT. It yields the protein CASSYETGGTGELFF.

This rearrangement joins TRBV6-2 or TRBV6-3 to TRBJ1-4; 11 bases fit TRBD1. The CDR3 contains 19 residues. After removal of 8 bases from V and 0 bases from J, the junction contained 14 bases not matched to a gene. Germline-derived CDR1 and CDR2 are MNHEY and SVGEGT. The chain's CDR3 is CASGPTGQGVGATNEKLFF. The DNA of the CDR3 is TGTGCCAGCGGCCCCACGGGACAGGGGGTTGGGGCAACTAATGAAAAACTGTTTTTT.

The chain is built from TRBV18 and TRBJ2-1; the match to TRBD2 covers 11 bases. In germline, CDR1 is KGHSH, CDR2 LQKENI. The CDR3 sequence is 15 residues long. The V gene end was trimmed by 4 bases and the J gene end by 3 bases; junction bases not matched to a gene: 2. The CDR3 coding sequence is TGTGCCAGCTCACTAGCGGGGGGGGGCTACAATGAGCAGTTCTTC. This gives the protein CASSLAGGGYNEQFF.

The chain carries TRBV7-9 and TRBJ1-2; no definite D call. Trimming shortened V by 5 bases and J by 4 bases, and 20 bases separated the two germline ends. The length of the CDR3 is 16 residues. Per the germline V gene, CDR1 is SEHNR and CDR2 is FQNEAQ (reference sequence). CDR3: CASSRPYPDQAYGYTF. In nucleotides, the CDR3 is TGTGCCAGCAGCCGGCCTTACCCCGACCAGGCCTATGGCTACACCTTC.

V is TRBV5-4 and J is TRBJ2-3; D is undetermined. V lost 6 bases and J 6 bases, leaving 14 bases between the germline ends. Germline CDR1 and CDR2: SGHNT and YYREEE (reference sequence). CDR3 size: 13 residues. DNA of the CDR3: TGTGCCAGCACGACTCCTTCTTCCGATACGCAGTATTTT. Encoded protein: CASTTPSSDTQYF.

The chain carries TRBV11-2 and TRBJ2-1; 11 bases fit TRBD1. CDR3 length: 16 residues. The ends lost 5 bases at V and 5 bases at J; junction bases unmatched: 8. The germline gives CDR1 SGHAT, CDR2 FQNNGV. The CDR3 spells CASSRQKGQGDNEQFF. The CDR3 DNA reads TGTGCCAGCAGCCGACAAAAGGGACAGGGGGACAATGAGCAGTTCTTC.

V gene TRBV5-1 combines with J gene TRBJ1-1, with 11 bases that match TRBD1. V was clipped by 4 bases and J by 4 bases; unmatched bases: 3. Germline assignment: CDR1 SGHRS and CDR2 YFSETQ. The CDR3 length is 14 residues. CDR3 sequence reads: CASSTGQGATEAFF. DNA for the CDR3: TGCGCCAGCAGCACTGGACAGGGGGCCACTGAAGCTTTCTTT.

V is TRBV19 and J is TRBJ1-5; 8 nucleotides line up with TRBD1. The CDR3 length is 16 residues. V dropped 7 bases and J dropped 0; count of bases not matched to a gene: 8. CDR1 and CDR2 (germline): LNHDA, SQIVND (reference sequence). The CDR3 region has the DNA TGTGCCAGTACCGGGACAGGTTTGTATAGCAATCAGCCCCAGCATTTT. Translated: CASTGTGLYSNQPQHF.

V usage is TRBV19 and J usage is TRBJ1-2; D gene ambiguous. The CDR3 has 12 amino acids. Germline CDR1 and CDR2: LNHDA and SQIVND (reference sequence). The V gene lost 3 bases and the J gene lost 4 bases, with 6 bases spanning the gap. CDR3 region: CASSIDSYGYTF. The CDR3 DNA is TGTGCCAGTAGTATCGATAGCTATGGCTACACCTTC.

This chain joins TRBV5-6 and TRBJ1-2; D remains ambiguous. Germline V gene sequence: CDR1 SGHDT, CDR2 YYEEEE. The CDR3 consists of 15 residues. V shed 2 bases and J shed 4 bases, with 15 bases lying between them. CDR3 in amino acids: CASSFSQERRYGYTF. Here the CDR3 DNA reads TGTGCCAGCAGCTTTTCCCAGGAAAGGCGCTATGGCTACACCTTC. Full variable domain (outside the CDR3, taken from reference TRBV5-6 and TRBJ1-2): DAGVTQSPTHLIKTRGQQVTLRCSPKSGHDTVSWYQQALGQGPQFIFQYYEEEERQRGNFPDRFSGHQFPNYSSELNVNALLLGDSALYLCASSFSQERRYGYTFGSGTRLTVV.

The sample holds one count of this clone. V usage is TRBV6-6 and J usage is TRBJ1-3; D is undetermined. V lost 4 bases, J lost 0 bases, and 7 bases lay in between. The CDR3 has 14 amino acids. CDR1 and CDR2 (germline): MNHNY, SVGAGI (reference sequence). CDR3 residues: CASSLLGSGNTIYF. CDR3 bases: TGTGCCAGCAGTTTACTCGGCTCTGGAAACACCATATATTTT.

V gene TRBV6-5 combines with J gene TRBJ1-3, with D possibly being TRBD1 (6 bases). The germline V gene encodes CDR1 MNHEY and CDR2 SVGAGI. The CDR3 covers 14 residues. V lost 7 bases to trimming and J lost 5 bases, with 15 bases between them. CDR3 nucleotide sequence: TGTGCCAGCACCAACTCGGGGGGCAGAAACACCATATATTTT. Protein sequence: CASTNSGGRNTIYF.

This chain joins TRBV29-1 and TRBJ1-1, with 7 bases fitting TRBD1. Germline lookup yields CDR1 SQVTM and CDR2 ANQGSEA. J lost 3 bases, V lost 6 bases, and 7 bases had no gene match. The CDR3 has 13 amino acids. The CDR3 here is CSVARDSYTEAFF. The CDR3 DNA is TGCAGCGTAGCCCGGGACAGTTACACTGAAGCTTTCTTT.

V usage is TRBV10-3 and J usage is TRBJ1-6; D is undetermined. This CDR3 contains 15 residues. Trimming pared 0 bases from V and 8 bases from J, leaving 11 bases between. The germline V gene encodes CDR1 ENHRY and CDR2 SYGVKD. The CDR3 DNA follows: TGTGCCATCAGTGAGTCGACCGAGGGTTATTCACCCCTCCACTTT. As protein: CAISESTEGYSPLHF.

The V and J genes are TRBV6-4 and TRBJ2-3; possible D gene TRBD2, 6 bases. Germline V gene data show CDR1 as MRHNA and CDR2 as SNTAGT. The CDR3 spans 14 residues. The V end lost 1 base, the J end lost 5 bases, and 10 bases lay between the germline ends. The CDR3 DNA reads TGTGCCAGCAGTGACTTCCCCGGGGGAGATACGCAGTATTTT. It yields the protein CASSDFPGGDTQYF.

This sequence joins TRBV7-3 and TRBJ2-6, with TRBD1 matching over 8 bases. Germline CDR1 is SGHTA and CDR2 is FQGTGA. The CDR3 extends over 18 amino acids. The V and J ends lost 5 bases and 2 bases, in that order; junction bases with no gene match: 11. CDR3 nucleotides: TGTGCCAGCAGCCTACCCCGCGGACAGGGCGCTGGGGCCAACGTCCTGACTTTC. Translated: CASSLPRGQGAGANVLTF.

The genes are TRBV20-1 and TRBJ1-1, with D unresolved. CDR3 length: 8 residues. Trimming removed 5 bases at V and 11 bases at J, with 6 bases between. The germline V gene has CDR1 DFQATT and CDR2 SNEGSKA (reference sequence). The CDR3 bases are TGCAGTGCTGGGCGTGCTTTCTTT. Its protein is CSAGRAFF.

The chain has TRBV3-1 (or the pseudogene TRBV3-2) and TRBJ1-2; the D gene is possibly TRBD1 (5 bases). Germline assignment: CDR1 LGHDT and CDR2 YNNKEL (reference sequence). Between the trimmed V and J ends, which lost 6 bases and 4 bases, there was a span of 15 bases. This CDR3 contains 14 residues. The CDR3 reads CASRRESGAYGYTF. In nucleotides, the CDR3 is TGTGCCAGCAGACGGGAGTCCGGGGCCTATGGCTACACCTTC.

This chain uses TRBV9 with TRBJ2-3; D is possibly TRBD1 (5 bases). This CDR3 is 14 amino acids long. V was shortened by 2 bases and J by 2 bases, with 9 bases between the two germline ends. In germline, CDR1 is SGDLS, CDR2 YYNGEE. CDR3 region: CASSVDRNTDTQYF. The CDR3 coding sequence is TGTGCCAGCAGCGTCGACAGAAACACAGATACGCAGTATTTT.

The gene calls are TRBV7-3 and TRBJ2-1; 8 bases fit TRBD2. The CDR3 consists of 16 residues. J lost 2 bases, V lost 3 bases, and 6 bases had no gene match. Germline V CDR1 and CDR2: SGHTA, FQGTGA. CDR3 nucleotide sequence: TGTGCCAGCAGCTTCGGACGGGGGGGTCCCTACAATGAGCAGTTCTTC. Translated, it gives CASSFGRGGPYNEQFF.

This clone was detected a few times. This chain joins TRBV7-8 and TRBJ2-7, with D possibly matching TRBD1 (5 bases). Trimming cost V 0 bases and J 2 bases, with 14 bases left between them. Germline V gene sequence: CDR1 SGHVS, CDR2 FQNEAQ. The CDR3 loop spans 16 amino acids. Here the CDR3 DNA reads TGTGCCAGCAGCTTAGCGTCTAGGCAAGGGGCCTACGAGCAGTACTTC. Protein: CASSLASRQGAYEQYF.

This chain uses TRBV30 with TRBJ2-5; 7 bases map to TRBD2. The germline V gene has CDR1 GTSNPN and CDR2 SVGIG (reference sequence). This CDR3 comprises 13 residues. Trimming removed 4 bases from V and 5 bases from J; junction bases left unmatched: 7. In DNA form, the CDR3 reads TGTGCCTGGACCTCCGGGGGGTGGGAGACCCAGTACTTC. As protein: CAWTSGGWETQYF.

This sequence joins TRBV6-2 or TRBV6-3 and TRBJ1-5; perhaps TRBD1 as D (6 bases). The CDR3 runs 14 residues. From germline, CDR1 is MNHEY and CDR2 SVGEGT. Trimming took 5 bases from V and 6 from J, leaving 14 bases between them. The CDR3 spells CASSTQGTGQPQHF. The CDR3 region has the DNA TGTGCCAGCAGTACACAGGGTACGGGTCAGCCCCAGCATTTT.

V gene TRBV4-3 combines with J gene TRBJ1-1; 7 bases match TRBD1. This CDR3 is built from 14 residues. V lost 6 bases, J lost 1 base, and 5 bases stayed unmatched. Germline-derived CDR1 and CDR2 are LGHNA and YSLEER. CDR3 DNA sequence: TGCGCCAGCAGAGAGGGGGCTTCGAACACTGAAGCTTTCTTT. It specifies CASREGASNTEAFF.